These 7 T cell receptor beta chains share one sample of origin, sequenced in a study of shared clonotypes between healthy human individuals. Cells designated naive CD8 were CD45RO-negative and were positively selected for CCR7, with terminally differentiated effector memory CD45RA+ cells excluded. The repertoire was sequenced with immunoSEQ multiplex PCR; TCRdb's copy has only in-frame clones and lacks some. Among around 550,000 clones listed, 85% to 95% were seen once. The sequenced material came from naive CD8+ T cells sorted from blood. Source of these receptors: a woman aged 25 to 39 in good health.

The chain combines TRBV28 with TRBJ2-3, with 7 bases lining up with TRBD1. Germline assignment: CDR1 MDHEN and CDR2 SYDVKM. The V and J ends lost 5 bases and 6 bases, in that order; junction bases with no gene match: 17. This CDR3 has 17 residues. Here the CDR3 DNA reads TGTGCCAGCAGTCGACGGGACAGTTCCGTCGTTGCGGATACGCAGTATTTT. Its translation is CASSRRDSSVVADTQYF.

This clone was counted a single time. The chain couples TRBV9 to TRBJ2-5; D is possibly TRBD2 (5 bases). This CDR3 spans 15 amino acids. The V gene lost 3 bases and the J gene lost 3 bases, with 15 bases spanning the gap. Germline CDR1 is SGDLS and CDR2 is YYNGEE. The CDR3 reads CASSDGVSFEETQYF. CDR3 nucleotides: TGTGCCAGCAGCGACGGGGTGTCATTCGAAGAGACCCAGTACTTC.

This chain uses TRBV7-6 with TRBJ2-3; tentative D call: TRBD2 (6 bases). V lost 5 bases and J 5 bases, leaving 11 bases between the germline ends. The CDR3 sequence is 13 residues long. The germline gives CDR1 SGHVS, CDR2 FNYEAQ. The chain's CDR3 is CASSPGVLDTQYF. For the CDR3, the DNA is TGTGCCAGCAGCCCGGGGGTACTAGATACGCAGTATTTT. The full variable domain, completed using reference TRBV7-6 and TRBJ2-3, is GAGVSQSPRYKVTKRGQDVALRCDPISGHVSLYWYRQALGQGPEFLTYFNYEAQQDKSGLPNDRFSAERPEGSISTLTIQRTEQRDSAMYRCASSPGVLDTQYFGPGTRLTVL.

The chain combines TRBV12-1 with TRBJ2-3; TRBD2 reflects the table's D call only, with no check against the DNA. TRBV12-1 is annotated as a pseudogene. The CDR3 consists of 15 residues. The CDR3 is CASSSPEAHTDTQYF. The CDR3, as DNA: TGTGCCAGCAGCTCCCCGGAGGCACACACAGATACGCAGTATTTT.

In DNA, the CDR3 is TGTGCCAGCAGTCCCGGGACAGACTACGAGCAGTACTTC. It codes for CASSPGTDYEQYF. The chain links TRBV6-5 to TRBJ2-7; 7 bases are shared with TRBD1. The CDR3 is 13 amino acids. Trimming removed 5 bases from V and 3 bases from J; junction bases left unmatched: 4. Germline V CDR1 and CDR2: MNHEY, SVGAGI.

This chain links TRBV5-4 with TRBJ1-1, with D unclear. The CDR3 consists of 14 residues. Trimming removed 1 base from V and 7 bases from J, with 14 bases in between. Germline V CDR1 and CDR2: SGHNT, YYREEE (reference sequence). The DNA of the CDR3 is TGTGCCAGCAGCTTGAATCCAGGCCGGATTGAAGCTTTCTTT. Translating gives CASSLNPGRIEAFF.

The chain couples TRBV19 to TRBJ2-5; 10 bases map to TRBD2. The DNA matches TRBJ2-7 better at its end, which makes the J call doubtful. The CDR3 extends over 15 amino acids. CDR1 and CDR2 from the germline V gene are LNHDA and SQIVND (reference sequence). DNA of the CDR3: TGTGCCAGTAGTACTGGACTAGCGGAAACCTACGAGCAGTACTTC. The encoded protein is CASSTGLAETYEQYF.